What follows are 18 T cell receptor beta chains derived from one specimen sequenced in a study of immune evolution from preneoplasia to lung adenocarcinoma. Generated by immunoSEQ multiplex PCR, the TCRdb table keeps only in-frame clones and is missing some. The sample holds approximately 7,300 clones, under 75% seen once. Sequencing used FFPE atypical adenomatous hyperplasia tissue from the lung. Subset: atypical adenomatous hyperplasia (AAH), lung preneoplasia. These receptors were obtained from an older donor with lung adenocarcinoma. Some clones in this sample may be carry-over from other donors' samples.

In its sample, this clone was seen once. The chain employs TRBV25-1 and TRBJ1-6, with D possibly matching TRBD1 (6 bases). V was pared by 1 base and J by 9 bases, with 10 bases between. Germline V gene data show CDR1 as MGHDK and CDR2 as SYGVNS. This CDR3 spans 14 amino acids. The CDR3: CASSESGVSSPLHF. The CDR3 nucleotides are TGTGCCAGCAGTGAATCAGGGGTTAGTTCACCCCTCCACTTT. The full variable domain, its missing parts supplied by reference TRBV25-1 and TRBJ1-6, is EADIYQTPRYLVIGTGKKITLECSQTMGHDKMYWYQQDPGMELHLIHYSYGVNSTEKGDLSSESTVSRIRTEHFPLTLESARPSHTSQYLCASSESGVSSPLHFGNGTRLTVT.

Written as DNA, the CDR3 is TGTGCCTGGAGCGATTGGGCGGGGAGCACAGATACGCAGTATTTT. Protein product: CAWSDWAGSTDTQYF. The rearrangement joins TRBV30 to TRBJ2-3; possibly TRBD2 for D (6 bases). The CDR3 extends over 15 amino acids. CDR1 GTSNPN and CDR2 SVGIG come from the germline V gene (reference sequence). Trimming shortened V by 3 bases and J by 0 bases, and 13 bases separated the two germline ends.

The gene calls are TRBV6-6 and TRBJ2-4; TRBD1 matches at 10 bases. J was trimmed by 7 bases and V by 4 bases; bases with no gene match: 4. CDR3 length: 14 amino acids. Germline lookup yields CDR1 MNHNY and CDR2 SVGAGI (reference sequence). The CDR3 coding sequence is TGTGCCAGCAGTTTAGGACAGGGGGGGAACATTCAGTACTTC. This gives the protein CASSLGQGGNIQYF.

The chain has TRBV6-5 and TRBJ1-1, with D possibly being TRBD1 (6 bases). The CDR3 is 15 residues long. Germline CDR1 reads MNHEY; CDR2 reads SVGAGI. Deletions cut 2 bases from V and 4 bases from J, with 14 bases between. CDR3 bases: TGTGCCAGCAGTTACAGGGGGGTTGGGAGCACTGAAGCTTTCTTT. It yields the protein CASSYRGVGSTEAFF.

The gene calls are TRBV11-2 and TRBJ2-1; maybe TRBD2 (5 bases). Trimming stripped 3 bases from V and 6 bases from J, with 12 bases between. The CDR3 is 14 amino acids. CDR1 and CDR2 from the germline V gene are SGHAT and FQNNGV. The CDR3 DNA follows: TGTGCCAGCAGCTTTTGGTCCGGGGTCAATGAGCAGTTCTTC. As protein: CASSFWSGVNEQFF.

The V gene is TRBV7-9, the J gene TRBJ2-1; weak D call: TRBD2 (7 bases). This CDR3 comprises 15 residues. The V gene lost 7 bases and the J gene lost 1 base, with 14 bases spanning the gap. Germline lookup yields CDR1 SEHNR and CDR2 FQNEAQ (reference sequence). CDR3 nucleotides: TGTGCCAGCACTCTAAGGGGGGGGTCCTACAATGAGCAGTTCTTC. Protein product: CASTLRGGSYNEQFF. Full variable domain (remainder filled in from reference TRBV7-9 and TRBJ2-1): DTGVSQNPRHKITKRGQNVTFRCDPISEHNRLYWYRQTLGQGPEFLTYFQNEAQLEKSRLLSDRFSAERPKGSFSTLEIQRTEQGDSAMYLCASTLRGGSYNEQFFGPGTRLTVL.

CDR3 coding DNA: TGTGCCAGCAGACCTGCGGTCGCGGACAAGGGCCACGAGCAGTACTTC. Its protein is CASRPAVADKGHEQYF. The chain uses TRBV5-5 and TRBJ2-7; perhaps TRBD1 as D (5 bases). Germline-derived CDR1 and CDR2 are SGHKS and YYEKEE (reference sequence). V was trimmed by 5 bases and J by 5 bases, leaving 23 bases between them. This CDR3 spans 16 amino acids.

The chain carries TRBV14 and TRBJ2-5; 7 bases map to TRBD1. Looked up from germline, CDR1 is SGHDN and CDR2 is FVKESK. The CDR3 has 13 residues. J lost 11 bases, V lost 4 bases, and 10 bases had no gene match. The CDR3 protein is CASSLPGRGLQYF. The CDR3 DNA reads as TGTGCCAGCAGCCTCCCCGGAAGGGGGCTTCAGTACTTC.

This clone has only a few counts. The chain recombines TRBV29-1 with TRBJ1-1; D is possibly TRBD1 (5 bases). The ends were cut back, 0 bases at V and 8 bases at J, with 19 bases in the middle. Germline assignment: CDR1 SQVTM and CDR2 ANQGSEA. CDR3 length: 15 residues. In DNA, the CDR3 is TGCAGCGTTGAAGATCACGTGAGTTTCGGGGCCGAAGCTTTCTTT. Amino acid sequence: CSVEDHVSFGAEAFF.

CDR3 sequence: CASSLSQGPNTEAFF. The CDR3 DNA reads as TGCGCCAGCAGCTTGTCACAGGGGCCGAACACTGAAGCTTTCTTT. The V and J genes are TRBV5-1 and TRBJ1-1, with TRBD1 matching over 7 bases. CDR3 length: 15 amino acids. The V gene end was trimmed by 1 base and the J gene end by 1 base; junction bases not matched to a gene: 4. Germline V CDR1 and CDR2: SGHRS, YFSETQ.

CDR3 bases: TGTGCCAGCAGCCCCCGACTCGGAGAGGGCTACACCTTC. Translation gives CASSPRLGEGYTF. V and J are TRBV7-3 and TRBJ1-2; D uncertain. The CDR3 has 13 residues. V was cut by 5 bases and J by 8 bases, with 15 bases left in between. Germline assignment: CDR1 SGHTA and CDR2 FQGTGA.

The chain employs TRBV12-5 and TRBJ2-5; no clear D. CDR3 length: 15 amino acids. The germline V and J ends were trimmed by 2 bases and 1 base, with 11 bases remaining between them. Germline V gene sequence: CDR1 LGHNT, CDR2 FRNRAP. The CDR3 DNA follows: TGTGCTAGTGGTTTGTTATCCGGCGGCCAAGAGACCCAGTACTTC. This translates into CASGLLSGGQETQYF.

The gene calls are TRBV7-2 and TRBJ2-5; the match to TRBD2 covers 9 bases. CDR1 is SGHTA, CDR2 FQGNSA, per germline. The CDR3 spans 13 residues. The V gene end was trimmed by 5 bases and the J gene end by 13 bases; junction bases not matched to a gene: 11. The CDR3 coding sequence is TGTGCCAGCAGCACCCGGCCTAGCGGGGCCGTGTACTTC. It translates to CASSTRPSGAVYF.

V is TRBV2 and J is TRBJ1-4; no reliable D call. The CDR3 has 13 amino acids. In germline, CDR1 is SNHLY, CDR2 FYNNEI. Trimming took off 6 bases at V and 7 bases at J, with 12 bases between the two ends. CDR3 residues: CASREGLGEKLFF. In nucleotides, the CDR3 is TGTGCCAGCAGGGAGGGTCTCGGTGAAAAACTGTTTTTT.

V and J are TRBV29-1 and TRBJ1-2; weak D call: TRBD1 (6 bases). This CDR3 is built from 11 residues. Deletions cut 7 bases from V and 10 bases from J, with 16 bases between. Germline CDR1 reads SQVTM; CDR2 reads ANQGSEA. The CDR3 coding sequence is TGCAGCGCGGAACAGGGCCGAGACTACACCTTC. Encoded protein: CSAEQGRDYTF.

V and J are TRBV7-9 and TRBJ2-1; no clear D. CDR1 is SEHNR, CDR2 FQNEAQ, per germline (reference sequence). This CDR3 comprises 15 residues. Between the trimmed V and J ends, which lost 0 bases and 0 bases, there was a span of 6 bases. CDR3 nucleotide sequence: TGTGCCAGCAGCTTAGCCAGCAGCTCCTACAATGAGCAGTTCTTC. Encoded protein: CASSLASSSYNEQFF.

A word on this clone: The germline gene is not matched at one end of the junction; a read error may be the cause. CDR3 coding DNA: TGTGCTAGTGGTTTGTCGGGGTCTTATCAGCCCCCGCATTTT. Its translation is CASGLSGSYQPPHF. This chain connects TRBV12-5 to TRBJ1-5; unclear D gene. CDR1 is LGHNT and CDR2 is FRNRAP in the germline V gene. The CDR3 length is 14 residues.

This clone is deemed medium-sized. The V gene is TRBV19, the J gene TRBJ2-3; D is possibly TRBD1 or TRBD2 (5 bases each). This CDR3 has 13 residues. The V end was cut by 5 bases, the J end by 2 bases, with 8 bases between. Germline lookup yields CDR1 LNHDA and CDR2 SQIVND (reference sequence). CDR3 nucleotides: TGTGCCAGTAGTGCCGGGGCCACAGATACGCAGTATTTT. It yields the protein CASSAGATDTQYF.